The 4 T cell receptor beta chains below were found in one sample sequenced in a study of shared clonotypes between healthy human individuals. Clones were sequenced by immunoSEQ multiplex PCR, and TCRdb holds only the in-frame ones, with some missing. Here the sample spans approximately 740,000 clones, more than 85% being singletons. Naive-designated CD8 cells lacked CD45RO, were positively enriched for CCR7, and omitted terminally differentiated effector memory CD45RA+ cells. Sequenced input: naive CD8+ T cells sorted from blood. Every receptor here comes from a man aged 30 to 39 in good health.

This clone was seen just once. This chain joins TRBV29-1 and TRBJ2-1, with D maybe TRBD2 (7 bases). The V gene lost 6 bases and the J gene lost 4 bases, with 13 bases spanning the gap. The CDR3 sequence is 13 residues long. In germline, CDR1 is SQVTM, CDR2 ANQGSEA. The CDR3 protein is CSVSRGGYNEQFF. The DNA of the CDR3 is TGCAGCGTCTCTAGGGGGGGGTACAATGAGCAGTTCTTC.

The genes are TRBV28 and TRBJ2-7, with 9 bases identical to TRBD1. The CDR3 spans 17 residues. Germline loops: CDR1 MDHEN, CDR2 SYDVKM. The J segment lost 2 bases and the V segment lost 6 bases, leaving 14 bases of the junction unmatched. The CDR3 loop reads CASSFSPDRGEAYEQYF. The CDR3 DNA follows: TGTGCCAGCAGCTTCTCGCCCGACAGGGGGGAGGCCTACGAGCAGTACTTC.

The chain couples TRBV4-1 to TRBJ2-5; D may match TRBD1 or TRBD2 (5 bases each). Germline CDR1 reads MGHRA; CDR2 reads YSYEKL. This CDR3 spans 16 amino acids. V dropped 3 bases and J dropped 2 bases, with 16 bases sitting between them. The CDR3 DNA reads as TGCGCCAGCAGCCAGAGGGGCCCCCCCCTTCAAGAGACCCAGTACTTC. Translated, it gives CASSQRGPPLQETQYF.

The chain uses TRBV7-2 and TRBJ2-4; no clear D. The CDR3 contains 11 residues. Looked up from germline, CDR1 is SGHTA and CDR2 is FQGNSA. V was pared by 4 bases and J by 6 bases, with 4 bases between. CDR3 sequence: CASSSLNIQYF. The DNA for the CDR3 is TGTGCCAGCAGCTCGTTAAACATTCAGTACTTC.